The 9 T cell receptor beta chains presented below share a single source sample, sequenced in a study of cytomegalovirus exposure and HLA in healthy donors. Method: immunoSEQ multiplex PCR; TCRdb's copy keeps in-frame clones and lacks some. This table has roughly 250,000 clones, 87% appearing once. The specimen sequenced was PBMCs. The receptors originated from a man aged 18 to 29 in good health and CMV-seronegative.

This chain links TRBV6-1 with TRBJ2-7; D uncertain. Germline V gene data show CDR1 as MNHNS and CDR2 as SASEGT. This CDR3 is built from 13 residues. V was shortened by 6 bases and J by 3 bases, with 12 bases between the two germline ends. The CDR3 region is CASRYSDRYEQYF. The CDR3 DNA reads as TGTGCCAGCAGGTACAGTGACCGCTACGAGCAGTACTTC.

This chain joins TRBV6-5 and TRBJ1-5, with D hard to call. This CDR3 spans 13 amino acids. V lost 7 bases, J lost 4 bases, and 11 bases lay in between. The V gene's germline CDR1 is MNHEY and CDR2 SVGAGI. In DNA form, the CDR3 reads TGTGCCAGCACCAACGGTAGAAATCAGCCCCAGCATTTT. Amino acid sequence: CASTNGRNQPQHF.

CDR3 in amino acids: CASSLAGGRNEQFF. DNA of the CDR3: TGCGCCAGCAGCTTAGCAGGGGGTCGCAATGAGCAGTTCTTC. This chain links TRBV5-1 with TRBJ2-1; the match to TRBD1 covers 7 bases. V lost 2 bases and J lost 6; bases outside the gene matches: 5. In germline, CDR1 is SGHRS, CDR2 YFSETQ. This CDR3 contains 14 residues. Supplemented by reference TRBV5-1 and TRBJ2-1, the full variable domain reads KAGVTQTPRYLIKTRGQQVTLSCSPISGHRSVSWYQQTPGQGLQFLFEYFSETQRNKGNFPGRFSGRQFSNSRSEMNVSTLELGDSALYLCASSLAGGRNEQFFGPGTRLTVL.

The genes are TRBV9 and TRBJ2-7; D perhaps matches TRBD2 (5 bases). The CDR3 loop spans 15 amino acids. Germline V gene sequence: CDR1 SGDLS, CDR2 YYNGEE. The V end lost 5 bases, the J end lost 4 bases, and 19 bases lay between the germline ends. CDR3 in amino acids: CASRDKKRGVYEQYF. CDR3 bases: TGTGCCAGCAGGGATAAGAAACGGGGTGTGTACGAGCAGTACTTC.

CDR3 nucleotides: TGTGCCAGCAGCGTAGGGACAGGGGGCGAGCAGTACTTC. It yields the protein CASSVGTGGEQYF. V is TRBV9 and J is TRBJ2-7; TRBD1 matches 10 bases. The CDR3 sequence is 13 residues long. Per germline, CDR1 SGDLS and CDR2 YYNGEE. V gave up 0 bases and J gave up 6 bases; unmatched junction bases: 0. The full variable domain, in which reference TRBV9 and TRBJ2-7 provide the parts outside the CDR3, is DSGVTQTPKHLITATGQRVTLRCSPRSGDLSVYWYQQSLDQGLQFLIQYYNGEERAKGNILERFSAQQFPDLHSELNLSSLELGDSALYFCASSVGTGGEQYFGPGTRLTVT.

The CDR3 sequence is CAWTGDYNEQFF. CDR3 in DNA: TGTGCCTGGACGGGAGACTACAATGAGCAGTTCTTC. The chain recombines TRBV30 with TRBJ2-1; D is possibly TRBD2 (6 bases). V was trimmed by 4 bases and J by 3 bases, leaving 7 bases between them. Germline lookup yields CDR1 GTSNPN and CDR2 SVGIG (reference sequence). The CDR3 contains 12 residues.

This chain uses TRBV5-6 with TRBJ2-7; 7 bases match TRBD2. CDR3 length: 15 amino acids. The V and J ends lost 8 bases and 3 bases, in that order; junction bases with no gene match: 14. Germline lookup yields CDR1 SGHDT and CDR2 YYEEEE. CDR3 sequence (DNA): TGTGCCAGTCCGAGGGAGGGGTTCAAGGTCTACGAGCAGTACTTC. Encoded protein: CASPREGFKVYEQYF.

This clone was detected a few times. J is TRBJ2-1 and V is TRBV2; weak D call: TRBD1 (6 bases). Germline V gene data show CDR1 as SNHLY and CDR2 as FYNNEI. The germline V and J ends were trimmed by 4 bases and 4 bases, with 8 bases remaining between them. This CDR3 region has 13 residues. The CDR3 loop reads CASSGQAYNEQFF. The CDR3 bases are TGTGCCAGCAGTGGACAGGCATACAATGAGCAGTTCTTC.

The CDR3 DNA reads TGCGCCAGCAGCTTGGCCATTTTTGCACACTACGAGCAGTACTTC. Translated, it gives CASSLAIFAHYEQYF. J is TRBJ2-7 and V is TRBV5-1; unclear D gene. Trimming pared 0 bases from V and 3 bases from J, leaving 13 bases between. The germline gives CDR1 SGHRS, CDR2 YFSETQ. This CDR3 spans 15 amino acids.